The text below deals with one T cell receptor beta chain. Only in-frame clones appear in the TCRdb table, and some are missing; sequencing was by immunoSEQ multiplex PCR. The sample holds roughly 28,000 clones, 89% seen once. This CDR3 spans 15 amino acids. Trimming took 3 bases from V and 3 from J; bases not matched to a gene: 2. The germline gives CDR1 SGDLS, CDR2 YYNGEE. This record comes from a study of blood T cell repertoires in COVID-19. The sample taken for sequencing was peripheral blood. The receptor was derived from a human donor with acute or convalescent COVID-19. The donor label of this sample is uncertain. The V call is TRBV9, the J call TRBJ2-1; 11 nucleotides match TRBD2. This CDR3 is CASSALAGDYNEQFF. The CDR3 region has the DNA TGTGCCAGCAGCGCACTAGCGGGGGACTACAATGAGCAGTTCTTC.